What follows are 7 T cell receptor beta chains derived from one specimen sequenced in a study of radiation and T cells in renal cell carcinoma. Time point given: blood 2 weeks post-SBRT. Treatment indicated: 15 Gy SBRT to primary tumor, nephrectomy 4 weeks later. Produced via immunoSEQ multiplex PCR; TCRdb's table is partial and in-frame only. Of 150,000 to 190,000 clones listed, 87% are singletons. The input for sequencing was blood, taken from a patient whose treatment included radiotherapy and nephrectomy. All receptors derive from a woman aged 45-65 years with renal cell carcinoma.

For the CDR3, the DNA is TGTGCCAGCAGCCGGACGGACAGGGGGCGGACAGATACGCAGTATTTT. Encoded protein: CASSRTDRGRTDTQYF. The rearrangement links TRBV7-9 to TRBJ2-3, with TRBD1 matching 11 bases. This CDR3 is built from 16 residues. V gave up 5 bases and J gave up 3 bases; unmatched junction bases: 7. Germline V lookup: CDR1 SEHNR, CDR2 FQNEAQ (reference sequence).

This clone was detected a few times. V gene TRBV29-1 combines with J gene TRBJ2-3, with TRBD2 matching over 8 bases. The CDR3 totals 14 residues. The germline V gene has CDR1 SQVTM and CDR2 ANQGSEA. The J segment lost 0 bases and the V segment lost 7 bases, leaving 6 bases of the junction unmatched. CDR3 bases: TGCAGCGCGAGCATAGCGGGGAGCACAGATACGCAGTATTTT. Its protein product is CSASIAGSTDTQYF.

In this sample, this clone turned up once. The rearrangement uses TRBV6-5 and TRBJ1-3, with 7 bases matching TRBD1. CDR1 and CDR2 from the germline V gene are MNHEY and SVGAGI. The CDR3 sequence is 15 residues long. J was trimmed by 1 base and V by 6 bases; bases with no gene match: 6. CDR3 in DNA: TGTGCCAGCAGGCTGACAGGGTCTTCTGGAAACACCATATATTTT. Encoded protein: CASRLTGSSGNTIYF.

The V gene is TRBV5-1, the J gene TRBJ1-1, with D possibly being TRBD1 (6 bases). This CDR3 contains 17 residues. The V and J ends lost 3 bases and 1 base respectively, with 19 bases between them. The germline V gene encodes CDR1 SGHRS and CDR2 YFSETQ. CDR3 protein: CASSSNRERSANTEAFF. CDR3 nucleotides: TGCGCCAGCAGCTCCAACAGGGAGAGGTCGGCGAACACTGAAGCTTTCTTT.

This chain links TRBV27 with TRBJ2-7; TRBD1 matches at 7 bases. This CDR3 is built from 13 residues. The germline V gene has CDR1 MNHEY and CDR2 SMNVEV (reference sequence). Trimming at V came to 6 bases and at J to 4 bases, leaving 6 bases not matched to a gene. The CDR3 coding sequence is TGTGCCAGCAGCACAGGGGTGAGGTACGAGCAGTACTTC. This codes for CASSTGVRYEQYF.

The chain carries TRBV7-9 and TRBJ1-2; D call uncertain. Trimming removed 0 bases at V and 4 bases at J, with 6 bases between. There are 13 residues in the CDR3. Germline CDR1 reads SEHNR; CDR2 reads FQNEAQ (reference sequence). Here the CDR3 reads CASSLATSYGYTF. Here the CDR3 DNA reads TGTGCCAGCAGCTTAGCAACCTCCTATGGCTACACCTTC. The variable domain in full, completed from reference TRBV7-9 and TRBJ1-2, reads DTGVSQNPRHKITKRGQNVTFRCDPISEHNRLYWYRQTLGQGPEFLTYFQNEAQLEKSRLLSDRFSAERPKGSFSTLEIQRTEQGDSAMYLCASSLATSYGYTFGSGTRLTVV.

The rearrangement links TRBV25-1 to TRBJ2-1; 7 bases align to TRBD2. This CDR3 comprises 15 residues. Per germline, CDR1 MGHDK and CDR2 SYGVNS. The J segment lost 4 bases and the V segment lost 4 bases, leaving 7 bases of the junction unmatched. The CDR3 is CASSVGAGLYNEQFF. CDR3 bases: TGTGCCAGCAGTGTAGGGGCGGGACTATACAATGAGCAGTTCTTC. Looking up the rest from reference TRBV25-1 and TRBJ2-1 gives the full variable domain: EADIYQTPRYLVIGTGKKITLECSQTMGHDKMYWYQQDPGMELHLIHYSYGVNSTEKGDLSSESTVSRIRTEHFPLTLESARPSHTSQYLCASSVGAGLYNEQFFGPGTRLTVL.